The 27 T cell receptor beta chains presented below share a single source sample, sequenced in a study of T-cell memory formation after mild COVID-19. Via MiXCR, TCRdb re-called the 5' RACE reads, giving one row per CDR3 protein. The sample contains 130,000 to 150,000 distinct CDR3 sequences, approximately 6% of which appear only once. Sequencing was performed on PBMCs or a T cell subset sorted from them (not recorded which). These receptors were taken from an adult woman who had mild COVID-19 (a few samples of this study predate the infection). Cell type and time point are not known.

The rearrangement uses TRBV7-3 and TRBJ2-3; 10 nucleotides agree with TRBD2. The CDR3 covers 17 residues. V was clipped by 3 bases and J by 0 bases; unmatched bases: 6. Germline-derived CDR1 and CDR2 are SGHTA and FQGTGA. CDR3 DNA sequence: TGTGCCAGCAGCTTCATAGCGGGGGGAACTAGCACAGATACGCAGTATTTT. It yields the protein CASSFIAGGTSTDTQYF.

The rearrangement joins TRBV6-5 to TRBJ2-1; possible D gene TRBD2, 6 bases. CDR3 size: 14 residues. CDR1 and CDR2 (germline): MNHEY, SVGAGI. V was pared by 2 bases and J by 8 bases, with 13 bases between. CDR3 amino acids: CASSYRLAPDEQFF. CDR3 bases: TGTGCCAGCAGTTACCGGCTAGCGCCCGATGAGCAGTTCTTC.

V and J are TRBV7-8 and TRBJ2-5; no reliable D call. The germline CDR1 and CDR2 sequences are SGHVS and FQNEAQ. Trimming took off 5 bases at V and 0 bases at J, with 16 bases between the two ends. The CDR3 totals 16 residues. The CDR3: CASSPPYGPDQETQYF. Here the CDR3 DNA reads TGTGCCAGCAGCCCTCCGTACGGACCCGACCAAGAGACCCAGTACTTC.

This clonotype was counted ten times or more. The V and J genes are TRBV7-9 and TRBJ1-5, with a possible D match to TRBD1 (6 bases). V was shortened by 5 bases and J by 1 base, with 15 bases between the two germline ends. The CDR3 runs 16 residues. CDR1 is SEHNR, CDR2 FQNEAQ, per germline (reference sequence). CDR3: CASSAAGGLSNQPQHF. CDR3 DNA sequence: TGTGCCAGCAGCGCCGCCGGGGGGCTGAGCAATCAGCCCCAGCATTTT.

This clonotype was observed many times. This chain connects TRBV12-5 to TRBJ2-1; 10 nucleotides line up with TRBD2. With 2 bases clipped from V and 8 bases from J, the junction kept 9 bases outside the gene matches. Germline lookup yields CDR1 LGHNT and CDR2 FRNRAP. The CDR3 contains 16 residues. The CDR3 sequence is CASGLYQAGGPHEQFF. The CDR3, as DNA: TGTGCTAGTGGTTTGTACCAAGCGGGGGGGCCCCATGAGCAGTTCTTC. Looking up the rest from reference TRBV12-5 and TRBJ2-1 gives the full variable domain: DARVTQTPRHKVTEMGQEVTMRCQPILGHNTVFWYRQTMMQGLELLAYFRNRAPLDDSGMPKDRFSAEMPDATLATLKIQPSEPRDSAVYFCASGLYQAGGPHEQFFGPGTRLTVL.

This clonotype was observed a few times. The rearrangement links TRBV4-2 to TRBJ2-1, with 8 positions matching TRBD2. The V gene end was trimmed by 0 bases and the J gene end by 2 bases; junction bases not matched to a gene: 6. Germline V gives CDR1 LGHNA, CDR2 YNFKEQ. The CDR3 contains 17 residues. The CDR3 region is CASSQDLAGTAYNEQFF. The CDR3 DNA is TGTGCCAGCAGCCAAGATTTAGCGGGGACGGCCTACAATGAGCAGTTCTTC.

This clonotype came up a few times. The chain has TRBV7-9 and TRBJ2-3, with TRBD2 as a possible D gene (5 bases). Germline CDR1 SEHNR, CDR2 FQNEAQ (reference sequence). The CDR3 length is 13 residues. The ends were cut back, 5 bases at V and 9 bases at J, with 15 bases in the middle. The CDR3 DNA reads TGTGCCAGCAGCCTCCCGGACTCGAGGACGCAGTATTTT. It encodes CASSLPDSRTQYF.

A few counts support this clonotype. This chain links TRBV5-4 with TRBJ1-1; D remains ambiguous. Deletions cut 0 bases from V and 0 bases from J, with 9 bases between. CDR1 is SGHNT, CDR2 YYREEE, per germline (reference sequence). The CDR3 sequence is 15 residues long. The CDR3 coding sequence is TGTGCCAGCAGCTTGGCCGGGAAAATGAACACTGAAGCTTTCTTT. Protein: CASSLAGKMNTEAFF.

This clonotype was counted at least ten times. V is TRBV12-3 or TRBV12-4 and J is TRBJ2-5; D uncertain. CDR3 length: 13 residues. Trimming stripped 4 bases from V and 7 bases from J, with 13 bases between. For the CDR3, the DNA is TGTGCCAGCAGTTATGGTAGTATTGGGACCCAGTACTTC. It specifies CASSYGSIGTQYF.

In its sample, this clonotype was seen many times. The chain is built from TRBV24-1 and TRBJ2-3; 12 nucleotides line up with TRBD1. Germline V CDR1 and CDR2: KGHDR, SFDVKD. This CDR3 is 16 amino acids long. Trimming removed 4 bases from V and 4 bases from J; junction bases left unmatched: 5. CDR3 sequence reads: CATSDPGTGGADTQYF. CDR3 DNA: TGTGCCACCAGTGACCCCGGGACAGGGGGCGCAGATACGCAGTATTTT.

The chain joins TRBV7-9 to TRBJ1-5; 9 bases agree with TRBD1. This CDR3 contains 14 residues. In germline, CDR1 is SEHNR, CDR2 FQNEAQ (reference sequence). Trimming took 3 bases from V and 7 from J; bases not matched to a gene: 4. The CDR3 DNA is TGTGCCAGCAGCTTGGGACAGGGAAAACAGCCCCAGCATTTT. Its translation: CASSLGQGKQPQHF.

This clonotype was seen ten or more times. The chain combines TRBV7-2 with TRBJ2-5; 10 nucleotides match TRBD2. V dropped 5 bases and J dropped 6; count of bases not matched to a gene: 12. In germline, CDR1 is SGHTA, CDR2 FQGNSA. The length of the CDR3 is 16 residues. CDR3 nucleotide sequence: TGTGCCAGCAGCCTTAACGAGCGACTAGCGGGTCAGACCCAGTACTTC. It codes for CASSLNERLAGQTQYF. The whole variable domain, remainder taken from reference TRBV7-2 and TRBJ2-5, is GAGVSQSPSNKVTEKGKDVELRCDPISGHTALYWYRQSLGQGLEFLIYFQGNSAPDKSGLPSDRFSAERTGGSVSTLTIQRTQQEDSAVYLCASSLNERLAGQTQYFGPGTRLLVL.

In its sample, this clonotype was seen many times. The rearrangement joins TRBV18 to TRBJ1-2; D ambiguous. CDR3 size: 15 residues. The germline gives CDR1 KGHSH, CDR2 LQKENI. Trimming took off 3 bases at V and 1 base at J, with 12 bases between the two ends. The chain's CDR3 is CASSPPNSHNYGYTF. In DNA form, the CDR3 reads TGTGCCAGCTCACCGCCTAACAGCCATAACTATGGCTACACCTTC.

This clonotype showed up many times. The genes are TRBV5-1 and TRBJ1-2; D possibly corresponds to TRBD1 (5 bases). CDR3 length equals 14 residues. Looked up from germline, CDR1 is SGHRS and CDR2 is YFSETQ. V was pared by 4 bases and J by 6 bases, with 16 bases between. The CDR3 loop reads CASSMGLPTDGYTF. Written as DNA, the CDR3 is TGCGCCAGCAGCATGGGACTCCCTACGGATGGCTACACCTTC.

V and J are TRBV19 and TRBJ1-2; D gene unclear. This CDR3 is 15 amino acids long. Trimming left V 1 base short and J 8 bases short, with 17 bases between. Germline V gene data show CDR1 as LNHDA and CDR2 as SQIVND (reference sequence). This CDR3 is CASSIGYSAGEGYTF. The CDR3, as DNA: TGTGCCAGTAGTATAGGATACTCGGCGGGAGAGGGCTACACCTTC.

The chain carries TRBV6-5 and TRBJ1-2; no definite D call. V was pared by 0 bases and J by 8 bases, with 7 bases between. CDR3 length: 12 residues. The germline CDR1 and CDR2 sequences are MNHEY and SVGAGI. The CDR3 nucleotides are TGTGCCAGCAGTTACTCGTCTGAAGGCTACACCTTC. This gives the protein CASSYSSEGYTF.

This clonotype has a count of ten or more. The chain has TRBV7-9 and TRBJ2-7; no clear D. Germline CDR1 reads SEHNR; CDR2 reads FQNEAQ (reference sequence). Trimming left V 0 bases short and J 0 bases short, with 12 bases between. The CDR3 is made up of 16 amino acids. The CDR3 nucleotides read TGTGCCAGCAGCTTAGCGCGAAATGCCTACTCCTACGAGCAGTACTTC. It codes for CASSLARNAYSYEQYF.

The CDR3 spells CASSDGLASTDTQYF. The CDR3 nucleotides are TGTGCCAGCAGTGACGGACTAGCTAGCACAGATACGCAGTATTTT. The J gene is TRBJ2-3, the V gene TRBV6-4; the match to TRBD2 covers 8 bases. The CDR3 is made up of 15 amino acids. After removal of 2 bases from V and 0 bases from J, the junction contained 1 base not matched to a gene. In germline, CDR1 is MRHNA, CDR2 SNTAGT.

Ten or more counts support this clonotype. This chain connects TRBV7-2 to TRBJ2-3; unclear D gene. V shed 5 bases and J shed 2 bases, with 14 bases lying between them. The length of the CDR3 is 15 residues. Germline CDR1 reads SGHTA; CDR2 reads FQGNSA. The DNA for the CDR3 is TGTGCCAGCAGCCCCCAAAATCTCCACACAGATACGCAGTATTTT. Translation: CASSPQNLHTDTQYF.

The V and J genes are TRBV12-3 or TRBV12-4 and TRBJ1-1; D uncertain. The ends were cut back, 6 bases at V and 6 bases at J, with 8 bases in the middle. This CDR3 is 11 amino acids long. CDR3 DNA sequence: TGTGCCAGCAGGACGGGATCTGAAGCTTTCTTT. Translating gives CASRTGSEAFF.

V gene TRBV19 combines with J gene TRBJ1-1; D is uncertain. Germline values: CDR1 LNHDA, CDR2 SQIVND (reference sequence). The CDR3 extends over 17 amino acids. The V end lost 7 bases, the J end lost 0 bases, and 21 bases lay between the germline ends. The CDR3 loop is CASTTWGGISMNTEAFF. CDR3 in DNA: TGTGCCAGTACCACCTGGGGTGGCATATCCATGAACACTGAAGCTTTCTTT.

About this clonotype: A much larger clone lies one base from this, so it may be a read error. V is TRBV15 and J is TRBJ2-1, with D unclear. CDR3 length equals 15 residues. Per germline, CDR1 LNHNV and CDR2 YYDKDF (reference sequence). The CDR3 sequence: CATSSRSSSYNEQIF. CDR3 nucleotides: TGTGCCACCAGCTCACGATCGAGCTCCTACAATGAGCAGATCTTC. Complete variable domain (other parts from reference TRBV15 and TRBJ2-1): DAMVIQNPRYQVTQFGKPVTLSCSQTLNHNVMYWYQQKSSQAPKLLFHYYDKDFNNEADTPDNFQSRRPNTSFCFLDIRSPGLGDTAMYLCATSSRSSSYNEQIFGPGTRLTVL.

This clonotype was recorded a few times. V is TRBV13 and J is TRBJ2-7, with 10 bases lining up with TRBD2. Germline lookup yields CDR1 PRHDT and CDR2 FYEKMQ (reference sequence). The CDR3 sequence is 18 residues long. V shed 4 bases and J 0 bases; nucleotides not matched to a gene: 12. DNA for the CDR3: TGTGCCAGCAGCTCGCCGGTTACTAGCGGGAAGAGCTCCTACGAGCAGTACTTC. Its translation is CASSSPVTSGKSSYEQYF.

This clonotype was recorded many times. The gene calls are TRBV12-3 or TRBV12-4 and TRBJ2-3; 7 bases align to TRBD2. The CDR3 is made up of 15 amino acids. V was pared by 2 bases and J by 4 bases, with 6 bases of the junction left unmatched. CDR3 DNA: TGTGCCAGCAGTTTACGAGGGAGGGCCTCAGATACGCAGTATTTT. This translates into CASSLRGRASDTQYF.

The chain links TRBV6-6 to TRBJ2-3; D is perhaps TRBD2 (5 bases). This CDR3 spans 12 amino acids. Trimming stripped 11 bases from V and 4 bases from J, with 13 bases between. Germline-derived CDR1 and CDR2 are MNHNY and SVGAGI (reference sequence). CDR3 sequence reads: CAAASPPDTQYF. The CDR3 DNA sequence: TGTGCCGCCGCTAGCCCCCCAGATACGCAGTATTTT.

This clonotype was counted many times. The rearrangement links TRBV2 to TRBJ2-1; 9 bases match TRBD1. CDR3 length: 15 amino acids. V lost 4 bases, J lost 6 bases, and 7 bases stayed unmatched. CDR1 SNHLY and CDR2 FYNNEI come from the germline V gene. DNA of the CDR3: TGTGCCAGCAGTGTCGAACAGGGGGCGAGCAATGAGCAGTTCTTC. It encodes CASSVEQGASNEQFF.

CDR3 protein: CASSEMGGFSGNTIYF. The CDR3 bases are TGTGCCAGCAGTGAAATGGGGGGGTTCTCTGGAAACACCATATATTTT. The V and J genes are TRBV25-1 and TRBJ1-3; tentative D call: TRBD1 (5 bases). The CDR3 length is 16 residues. V gave up 2 bases and J gave up 0 bases, with 11 bases separating them. CDR1 is MGHDK and CDR2 is SYGVNS in the germline V gene.